A single sample is the source of the 5 T cell receptor beta chains below, sequenced in a study of identical twins (dated by TCRdb to the mid-2010s). Library preparation was by 5' RACE. TCRdb lists the instrument as Illumina HiSeq 2000. TCRdb handled the public reads itself, with Q25 trimming in fastp and clone calling in MiXCR, and kept productive beta chains. Entries that share a CDR3 protein sequence are merged under the most common genes and DNA. The sample table lists 240,000 or so distinct CDR3 sequences, 9.5% to 15% of them with a count of one. Clones ranked in the top ten supply more than 3.5% of the sample. The sample was also linked to a second study, of yellow fever vaccine responses in identical twins.

Sequenced material: memory (CD45RO+) T cells sorted from blood. The cell subset or site label for this specimen denotes: CD45RO+ enriched T cells. The origin of the receptors is a woman aged 18-29 years in good health.

The rearrangement joins TRBV7-2 to TRBJ2-1; 8 positions agree with TRBD2. This CDR3 region has 16 residues. V lost 6 bases and J lost 0; bases outside the gene matches: 7. Looked up from germline, CDR1 is SGHTA and CDR2 is FQGNSA. The chain's CDR3 is CASRVSGGSSYNEQFF. The CDR3 nucleotides are TGTGCCAGCAGGGTCAGCGGGGGAAGCTCCTACAATGAGCAGTTCTTC. The variable domain in full, with the rest retrieved from reference TRBV7-2 and TRBJ2-1, is GAGVSQSPSNKVTEKGKDVELRCDPISGHTALYWYRQSLGQGLEFLIYFQGNSAPDKSGLPSDRFSAERTGGSVSTLTIQRTQQEDSAVYLCASRVSGGSSYNEQFFGPGTRLTVL.

The rearrangement uses TRBV7-3 and TRBJ2-2; 8 bases are a match to TRBD1. V lost 0 bases to trimming and J lost 6 bases; unmatched junction nucleotides: 12. Germline V gene data show CDR1 as SGHTA and CDR2 as FQGTGA. The CDR3 has 18 amino acids. DNA for the CDR3: TGTGCCAGCAGCTTAACCGGTCCCGGGACAGGTCGAGCCGGGGAGCTGTTTTTT. Translation: CASSLTGPGTGRAGELFF.

This clonotype showed up just a few times. The rearrangement uses TRBV3-1 and TRBJ1-1; a possible D gene is TRBD1 (5 bases). V lost 4 bases and J 8 bases, leaving 8 bases between the germline ends. Germline V CDR1 and CDR2: LGHDT, YNNKEL (reference sequence). The CDR3 runs 11 residues. CDR3 residues: CASSRGGEAFF. The CDR3 nucleotides read TGTGCCAGCAGCCGGGGGGGAGAAGCTTTCTTT.

The J gene is TRBJ2-5, the V gene TRBV30, with D unclear. Germline V gene data show CDR1 as GTSNPN and CDR2 as SVGIG (reference sequence). The CDR3 extends over 11 amino acids. Trimming shortened V by 0 bases and J by 4 bases, and 3 bases separated the two germline ends. CDR3 sequence (DNA): TGTGCCTGGAGTGTACGAGAGACCCAGTACTTC. It codes for CAWSVRETQYF.

The rearrangement uses TRBV20-1 and TRBJ2-7; 9 positions agree with TRBD2. V shed 1 base, J shed 3 bases, and the junction held 7 bases outside the gene matches. CDR3 length: 15 residues. Per germline, CDR1 DFQATT and CDR2 SNEGSKA (reference sequence). In DNA, the CDR3 is TGCAGTGCTAGAGTTTTGCCTAGCGGGGACTACGAGCAGTACTTC. Translation gives CSARVLPSGDYEQYF.